These 4 T cell receptor beta chains originate from one sample sequenced in a study of blood T cell repertoires in COVID-19. The table came from immunoSEQ multiplex PCR; TCRdb's copy has only in-frame clones and leaves some out. The sample lists fewer than 200,000 clones; roughly nine tenths were seen once. The sample was peripheral blood. All receptors come from a man aged 18 to 35 who had recovered from COVID-19.

This clone was counted between two and nine times. This chain joins TRBV5-5 and TRBJ1-1; 7 bases fit TRBD1. The CDR3 is 15 amino acids. Trimming cost V 4 bases and J 7 bases; bases outside gene matches: 13. Germline V lookup: CDR1 SGHKS, CDR2 YYEKEE (reference sequence). The CDR3 here is CASSQLPTGLGEAFF. For the CDR3, the DNA is TGTGCCAGCAGCCAACTACCGACAGGGCTCGGTGAAGCTTTCTTT.

The chain couples TRBV28 to TRBJ2-7; 11 bases map to TRBD2. Germline CDR1 reads MDHEN; CDR2 reads SYDVKM. Trimming took 6 bases from V and 1 from J; bases not matched to a gene: 2. The CDR3 totals 14 residues. The CDR3 DNA follows: TGTGCCAGCAGGGGACTAGCGGCTTCCTACGAGCAGTACTTC. It specifies CASRGLAASYEQYF.

V usage is TRBV4-3 and J usage is TRBJ1-6; 8 positions match TRBD1. The germline V gene has CDR1 LGHNA and CDR2 YSLEER. The CDR3 spans 17 residues. The V segment lost 0 bases and the J segment 7 bases; nucleotides outside the gene matches: 8. The CDR3 DNA reads as TGCGCCAGCAGCCAAGAGCATCCGGGACAGGTCAATTCACCCCTCCACTTT. This sequence encodes CASSQEHPGQVNSPLHF.

The chain employs TRBV4-1 and TRBJ1-2, with D uncertain. This CDR3 spans 12 amino acids. The V end lost 0 bases, the J end lost 7 bases, and 6 bases lay between the germline ends. The germline CDR1 and CDR2 sequences are MGHRA and YSYEKL. The CDR3 bases are TGCGCCAGCAGCCAAGACTTTTTTGGCTACACCTTC. Translating it yields CASSQDFFGYTF.